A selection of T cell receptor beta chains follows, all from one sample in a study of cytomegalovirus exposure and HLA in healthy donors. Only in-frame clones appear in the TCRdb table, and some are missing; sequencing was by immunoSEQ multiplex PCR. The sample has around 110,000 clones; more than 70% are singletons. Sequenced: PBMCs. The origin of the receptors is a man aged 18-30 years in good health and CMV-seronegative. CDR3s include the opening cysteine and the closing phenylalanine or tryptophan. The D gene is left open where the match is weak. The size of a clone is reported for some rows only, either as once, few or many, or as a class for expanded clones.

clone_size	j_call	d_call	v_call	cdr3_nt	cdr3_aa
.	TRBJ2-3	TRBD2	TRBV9	TGTGCCAGCAGTAGCGGGTCTTCGCTGGATGATACGCAGTATTTT	CASSSGSSLDDTQYF
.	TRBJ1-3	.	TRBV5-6	TGTGCCAGCAGCCTCAGATCTGGAAACACCATATATTTT	CASSLRSGNTIYF
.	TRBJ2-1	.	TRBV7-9	TGTGCCAGCAGCCCCAGGAGGTCCTACAATGAGCAGTTCTTC	CASSPRRSYNEQFF
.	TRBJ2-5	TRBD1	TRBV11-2	TGTGCCAGCAGCTCGGACAGGGTTACTAAAGAGACCCAGTACTTC	CASSSDRVTKETQYF
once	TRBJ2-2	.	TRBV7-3	TGTGCCAGCAGCTACCAGGGGAACCGGGAGCTGTTTTTT	CASSYQGNRELFF
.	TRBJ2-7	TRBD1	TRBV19	TGTGCCAGTAGGCCTCAGGGGGACTACGAGCAGTACTTC	CASRPQGDYEQYF
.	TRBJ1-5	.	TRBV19	TGTGCCAGTAGTACCACAGGGAATAGAGGATATCAGCCCCAGCATTTT	CASSTTGNRGYQPQHF
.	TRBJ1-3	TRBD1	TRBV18	TGTGCCAGCTCACCCACAGGGGGGTTCCTCTCTGGAAACACCATATATTTT	CASSPTGGFLSGNTIYF
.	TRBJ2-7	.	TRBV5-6	TGTGCCAGCAGTAGAGGGACACTCTACGAGCAGTACTTC	CASSRGTLYEQYF
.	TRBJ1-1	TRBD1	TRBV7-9	TGTGCCAGCAGCGAGTGGATTGGACAGGGAAAGAACACTGAAGCTTTCTTT	CASSEWIGQGKNTEAFF
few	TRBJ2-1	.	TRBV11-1	TGTGCCAGCAGCTTCGGAACAGGGAAACACAATGAGCAGTTCTTC	CASSFGTGKHNEQFF